This T cell receptor beta chain was retrieved from a study of post-analysis software for immune sequencing data. About the study: Recorded disease courses covered relapsing-remitting, secondary progressive and progressive-relapsing multiple sclerosis. Some patients had no subtype annotation.

The V end lost 6 bases, the J end lost 2 bases, and 14 bases lay between the germline ends. Germline-derived CDR1 and CDR2 are DFQATT and SNEGSKA (reference sequence). The CDR3 runs to 14 residues. The study, taken as a whole, reports: Controls' normalized Chao1 diversity significantly exceeded that of multiple sclerosis patients. Five TRBV segments occurring more often in patients than controls included TRBV5-6, TRBV5-1 and TRBV20-1.

In regard to this clonotype: Its antigen is currently unknown.

Each TCR beta cDNA library carried unique molecular identifiers. The source material, roughly 0.9 to 11 million T cells, gave rise to 400,000 to 600,000 cDNA molecules. One entry per CDR3 protein results from TCRdb running MiXCR on the PCR reads. The sample records fewer than 850,000 distinct CDR3 sequences, 25% to 30% being singletons. The receptor comes from a girl aged 5 to 17 with multiple sclerosis. Material: blood. J is TRBJ1-5 and V is TRBV20-1, with D possibly TRBD1 on 6 matching bases. The CDR3 region is CSAQNRDRNQPQHF. Written as DNA, the CDR3 is TGCAGTGCCCAGAACAGGGATCGCAATCAGCCCCAGCATTTT.